The clone carrying this TCR beta chain was seen a few times. The target antigen is unknown. All of the isolated RNA was reverse transcribed, so expressed TCRB transcripts were sequenced. Some clones are missing from TCRdb's copy, which holds only in-frame ones; the method was immunoSEQ multiplex PCR. This sample has approximately 330,000 clones; 9.5% to 11% occur once, and the top ten carry 0.015%. On average, the one heparinised blood draw given by each donor was roughly 100 mL. Populations obtained by sorting all exceeded 98% purity. The data derive from a study of beta chain features in type 1 diabetes. The ends lost 6 bases at V and 8 bases at J; junction bases unmatched: 12. The CDR3 is 15 amino acids. Germline lookup yields CDR1 SNHLY and CDR2 FYNNEI. Whole-study findings and limits: All four CD4+ subsets of Type 1 diabetes patients contained TCRB CDR3s that were moderately but significantly shorter.

Input material: naive CD4+ T cells from blood. V is TRBV2 and J is TRBJ1-4; 7 bases match TRBD1. The TCR was taken from a woman aged 30 to 39 in good health. The CDR3 is CASSNNRGRAEKLFF. The CDR3 region has the DNA TGTGCCAGCAGCAATAACAGGGGCCGGGCGGAAAAACTGTTTTTT. The entire variable domain, with the rest obtained from reference TRBV2 and TRBJ1-4, is as follows: EPEVTQTPSHQVTQMGQEVILRCVPISNHLYFYWYRQILGQKVEFLVSFYNNEISEKSEIFDDQFSVERPDGSNFTLKIRSTKLEDSAMYFCASSNNRGRAEKLFFGSGTQLSVL.